This section outlines one T cell receptor (beta chain) sequence together with its context. The treatment denotes: oral pan-JAK inhibitor, 5-10 mg twice daily. Germline V gene lookup returns CDR1 SNHLY and CDR2 FYNNEI. Trimming took off 3 bases at V and 7 bases at J, with 16 bases between the two ends. The CDR3 spans 14 residues. This specimen belongs to a study of CD8+ T cells in alopecia areata. As for the study in general: Using the percentage of affected scalp area, treated patients' severity was scored.

Sequencing relied on a cDNA template that was reverse transcribed from extracted RNA. Repertoires were generated with immunoSEQ multiplex PCR, while TCRdb's copy carries only in-frame clones and drops some. In the table there are around 210,000 clones, 55% to 70% of which are singletons. This sequence was found in a human donor with alopecia areata. The sample was CD4+ T cells sorted from blood, taken at week 4, from a patient treated with tofacitinib. The chain is built from TRBV2 and TRBJ2-7; either TRBD1 or TRBD2 may supply D (5 bases each). This CDR3 reads CASSEGPVTREQYF. CDR3 bases: TGTGCCAGCAGTGAGGGACCCGTAACGAGGGAGCAGTACTTC.